This T cell receptor (beta chain) was documented in a study of cytomegalovirus exposure and HLA in healthy donors. The PCR ran on 60 Vbeta and 13 Jbeta primers. The protocol was immunoSEQ multiplex PCR, while the TCRdb copy is restricted to in-frame clones and leaves out a portion. The table has approximately 110,000 clones, more than 60% seen once. There are 15 residues in the CDR3. Trimming cost V 5 bases and J 5 bases; bases outside gene matches: 6. CDR1 and CDR2 (germline): MNHNY, SVGAGI (reference sequence). The study's findings and limits: TCR beta V- and J-gene trimming was later associated with a missense DCLRE1C variant.

With respect to this clone: Its antigen is as yet unknown.

The TCR was taken from a female donor in good health and CMV-seropositive. The sequencing sample was made of PBMCs. The chain couples TRBV6-6 to TRBJ2-2; 9 bases line up with TRBD1. This chain's CDR3 is CASSTGQGQTGELFF. CDR3 sequence (DNA): TGTGCCAGCAGTACGGGACAGGGTCAAACCGGGGAGCTGTTTTTT.